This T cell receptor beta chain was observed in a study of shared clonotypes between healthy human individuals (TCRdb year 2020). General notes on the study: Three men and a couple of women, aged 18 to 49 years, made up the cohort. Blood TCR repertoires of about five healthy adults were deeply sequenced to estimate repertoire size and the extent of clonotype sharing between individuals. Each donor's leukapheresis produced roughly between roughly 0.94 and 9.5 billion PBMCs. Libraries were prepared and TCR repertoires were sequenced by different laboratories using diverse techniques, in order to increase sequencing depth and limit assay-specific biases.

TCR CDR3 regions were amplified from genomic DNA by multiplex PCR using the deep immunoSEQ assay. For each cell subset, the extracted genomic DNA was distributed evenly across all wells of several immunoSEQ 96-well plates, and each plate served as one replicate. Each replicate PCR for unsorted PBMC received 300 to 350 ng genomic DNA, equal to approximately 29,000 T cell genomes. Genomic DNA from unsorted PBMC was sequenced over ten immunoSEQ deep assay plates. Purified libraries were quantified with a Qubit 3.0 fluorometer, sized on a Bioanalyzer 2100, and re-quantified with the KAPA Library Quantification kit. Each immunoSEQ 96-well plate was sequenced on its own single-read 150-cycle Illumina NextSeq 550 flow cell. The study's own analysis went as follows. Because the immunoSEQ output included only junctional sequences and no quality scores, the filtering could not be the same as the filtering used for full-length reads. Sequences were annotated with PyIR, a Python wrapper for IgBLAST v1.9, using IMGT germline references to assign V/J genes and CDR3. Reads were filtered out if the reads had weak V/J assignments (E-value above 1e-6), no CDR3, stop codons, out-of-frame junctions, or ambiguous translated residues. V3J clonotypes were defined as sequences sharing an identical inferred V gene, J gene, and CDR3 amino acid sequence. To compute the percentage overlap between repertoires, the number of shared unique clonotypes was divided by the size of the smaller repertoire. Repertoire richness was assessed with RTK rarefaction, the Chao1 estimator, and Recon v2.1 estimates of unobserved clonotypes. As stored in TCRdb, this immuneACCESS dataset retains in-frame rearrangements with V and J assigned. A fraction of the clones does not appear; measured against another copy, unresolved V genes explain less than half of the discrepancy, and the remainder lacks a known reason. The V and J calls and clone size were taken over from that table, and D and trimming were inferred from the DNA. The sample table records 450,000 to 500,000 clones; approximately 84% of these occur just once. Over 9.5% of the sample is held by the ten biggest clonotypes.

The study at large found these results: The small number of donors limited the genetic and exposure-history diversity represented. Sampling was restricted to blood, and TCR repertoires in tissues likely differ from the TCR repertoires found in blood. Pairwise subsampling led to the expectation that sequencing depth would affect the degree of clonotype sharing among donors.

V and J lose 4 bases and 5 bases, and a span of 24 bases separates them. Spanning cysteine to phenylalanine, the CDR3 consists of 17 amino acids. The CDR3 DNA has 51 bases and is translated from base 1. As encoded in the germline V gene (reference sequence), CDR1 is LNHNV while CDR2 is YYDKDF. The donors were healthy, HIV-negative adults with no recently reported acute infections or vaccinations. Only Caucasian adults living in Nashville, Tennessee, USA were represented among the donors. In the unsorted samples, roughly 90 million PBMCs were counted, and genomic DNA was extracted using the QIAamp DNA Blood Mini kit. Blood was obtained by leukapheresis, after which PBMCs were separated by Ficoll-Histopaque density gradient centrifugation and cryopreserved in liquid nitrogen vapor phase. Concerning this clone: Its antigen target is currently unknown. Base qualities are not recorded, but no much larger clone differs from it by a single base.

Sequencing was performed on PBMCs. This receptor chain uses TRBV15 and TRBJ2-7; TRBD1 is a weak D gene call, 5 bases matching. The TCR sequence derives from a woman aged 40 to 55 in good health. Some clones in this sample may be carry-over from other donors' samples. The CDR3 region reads CATSTNPTVRSMDEQYF. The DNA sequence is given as TGTGCCACCAGCACAAACCCGACAGTCCGCTCTATGGACGAGCAGTACTTC.